A single sample gave rise to the 21 T cell receptor beta chains below, sequenced in a study of cytomegalovirus exposure and HLA in healthy donors. 60 Vbeta and 13 Jbeta primers were used in PCR. The data were produced by immunoSEQ multiplex PCR, yet TCRdb's version contains in-frame clones alone and is incomplete. The listing records about 70,000 clones. Sequenced sample: PBMCs. The origin of the receptors is a woman in her twenties or thirties in good health and CMV-seronegative.

CDR3 bases: TGTGCCAGCAGTTCCCGTAGGGGTTACAGCAATCAGCCCCAGCATTTT. Protein product: CASSSRRGYSNQPQHF. This rearrangement joins TRBV6-5 to TRBJ1-5, with D tentatively TRBD1 (5 bases). The CDR3 runs 16 residues. The V and J ends lost 4 bases and 1 base respectively, with 14 bases between them. Looked up from germline, CDR1 is MNHEY and CDR2 is SVGAGI.

V is TRBV7-6 and J is TRBJ2-3, with 7 positions matching TRBD2. This CDR3 region has 16 residues. Germline V CDR1 and CDR2: SGHVS, FNYEAQ. V dropped 5 bases and J dropped 3; count of bases not matched to a gene: 11. The CDR3 loop is CASSPQRSSGTDTQYF. The CDR3 nucleotides are TGTGCCAGCAGCCCCCAGAGGTCTAGCGGTACAGATACGCAGTATTTT. Variable domain in full (rest from reference TRBV7-6 and TRBJ2-3): GAGVSQSPRYKVTKRGQDVALRCDPISGHVSLYWYRQALGQGPEFLTYFNYEAQQDKSGLPNDRFSAERPEGSISTLTIQRTEQRDSAMYRCASSPQRSSGTDTQYFGPGTRLTVL.

The chain uses TRBV7-2 and TRBJ2-7; 13 nucleotides line up with TRBD2. Germline CDR1 reads SGHTA; CDR2 reads FQGNSA. V was clipped by 7 bases and J by 3 bases; unmatched bases: 6. This CDR3 spans 15 amino acids. The CDR3, as DNA: TGTGCCAGCACGGTTAGGACTAGCGGGAGCTACGAGCAGTACTTC. It is translated as CASTVRTSGSYEQYF.

V is TRBV2 and J is TRBJ2-7; the match to TRBD1 covers 7 bases. J was trimmed by 4 bases and V by 4 bases; bases with no gene match: 10. The germline V gene has CDR1 SNHLY and CDR2 FYNNEI. The CDR3 is 15 residues long. The CDR3 loop reads CASSGGRTGAYEQYF. Written as DNA, the CDR3 is TGTGCCAGCAGTGGGGGGCGAACAGGGGCGTACGAGCAGTACTTC.

The chain couples TRBV15 to TRBJ1-1; D is possibly TRBD1 (6 bases). Trimming took off 9 bases at V and 1 base at J, with 21 bases between the two ends. CDR1 is LNHNV and CDR2 is YYDKDF in the germline V gene (reference sequence). This CDR3 has 16 residues. The CDR3 bases are TGTGCCACACGCTCCCAGGGGACTACCCGGAACACTGAAGCTTTCTTT. Its translation is CATRSQGTTRNTEAFF.

CDR3 coding DNA: TGTGCCAGTCTAATAGGACTAGCGGGGGACAATGAGCAGTTCTTC. It is translated as CASLIGLAGDNEQFF. The J gene is TRBJ2-1, the V gene TRBV6-1; 13 bases agree with TRBD2. CDR1 is MNHNS, CDR2 SASEGT, per germline. J was trimmed by 5 bases and V by 9 bases; bases with no gene match: 7. This CDR3 has 15 amino acids.

The rearrangement uses TRBV6-5 and TRBJ1-2; D is unresolved. The CDR3 is made up of 12 amino acids. Germline V gives CDR1 MNHEY, CDR2 SVGAGI. V was shortened by 6 bases and J by 4 bases, with 9 bases between the two germline ends. CDR3 coding DNA: TGTGCCAGCAGCTCAGAGGCCTATGGCTACACCTTC. This gives the protein CASSSEAYGYTF.

The chain is built from TRBV6-5 and TRBJ2-1; D perhaps matches TRBD2 (5 bases). The CDR3 contains 13 residues. V lost 6 bases and J lost 2, with 8 bases in between. The germline gives CDR1 MNHEY, CDR2 SVGAGI. DNA of the CDR3: TGTGCCAGCAGGGGAGTGGCCTACAATGAGCAGTTCTTC. Amino acid sequence: CASRGVAYNEQFF.

The chain has TRBV5-1 and TRBJ2-2, with TRBD1 matching 10 bases. J was trimmed by 6 bases and V by 4 bases; bases with no gene match: 6. Germline lookup yields CDR1 SGHRS and CDR2 YFSETQ. This CDR3 region has 15 residues. In DNA form, the CDR3 reads TGCGCCAGCAGCCTCCTGGGACAGGGGTCCGGGGAGCTGTTTTTT. Residues: CASSLLGQGSGELFF.

CDR3: CASRSWLASYNEQFF. The CDR3 DNA is TGTGCCAGTAGAAGTTGGCTAGCGTCTTACAATGAGCAGTTCTTC. V and J are TRBV19 and TRBJ2-1, with D tentatively TRBD2 (6 bases). The CDR3 covers 15 residues. Trimming shortened V by 6 bases and J by 4 bases, and 16 bases separated the two germline ends. Germline V gene sequence: CDR1 LNHDA, CDR2 SQIVND (reference sequence).

This chain links TRBV11-2 with TRBJ2-3, with unresolved D. V was trimmed by 1 base and J by 1 base, leaving 6 bases between them. This CDR3 has 14 residues. Per the germline V gene, CDR1 is SGHAT and CDR2 is FQNNGV. CDR3 in DNA: TGTGCCAGCAGCTTAGTCCAGGGCACAGATACGCAGTATTTT. Amino acid sequence: CASSLVQGTDTQYF.

This chain connects TRBV7-8 to TRBJ2-3, with 7 bases fitting TRBD2. Trimming took 2 bases from V and 3 from J; bases not matched to a gene: 2. The CDR3 covers 14 residues. Germline values: CDR1 SGHVS, CDR2 FQNEAQ. The CDR3 reads CASSLRGVTDTQYF. In DNA, the CDR3 is TGTGCCAGCAGCTTACGGGGGGTTACAGATACGCAGTATTTT.

V usage is TRBV6-4 and J usage is TRBJ2-5; TRBD2 matches 9 bases. This CDR3 has 15 amino acids. CDR1 is MRHNA and CDR2 is SNTAGT in the germline V gene. Trimming at V came to 3 bases and at J to 1 base, leaving 3 bases not matched to a gene. The CDR3, as DNA: TGTGCCAGCAGTGAGGCTAGCGGGGCCCAAGAGACCCAGTACTTC. Protein product: CASSEASGAQETQYF.

The chain has TRBV9 and TRBJ1-1; no clear D gene. The germline CDR1 and CDR2 sequences are SGDLS and YYNGEE. V was clipped by 4 bases and J by 5 bases, with 21 bases between them. This CDR3 spans 16 amino acids. CDR3 in amino acids: CASSFSSRTRDTEAFF. The DNA for the CDR3 is TGTGCCAGCAGCTTTTCTTCCCGGACCCGGGATACTGAAGCTTTCTTT. The full variable domain, rest sourced from reference TRBV9 and TRBJ1-1, is DSGVTQTPKHLITATGQRVTLRCSPRSGDLSVYWYQQSLDQGLQFLIQYYNGEERAKGNILERFSAQQFPDLHSELNLSSLELGDSALYFCASSFSSRTRDTEAFFGQGTRLTVV.

The chain links TRBV28 to TRBJ1-2; maybe TRBD1 (6 bases). V was trimmed by 5 bases and J by 4 bases, leaving 14 bases between them. Germline V gives CDR1 MDHEN, CDR2 SYDVKM. This CDR3 comprises 14 residues. The CDR3 sequence: CASSQPQGLYGYTF. Written as DNA, the CDR3 is TGTGCCAGCAGTCAGCCCCAGGGGCTCTATGGCTACACCTTC.

This sequence joins TRBV30 and TRBJ2-3; maybe TRBD2 (7 bases). Trimming pared 3 bases from V and 5 bases from J, leaving 15 bases between. Germline V gene sequence: CDR1 GTSNPN, CDR2 SVGIG (reference sequence). CDR3 length: 14 amino acids. The CDR3, as DNA: TGTGCCTGGAGGTATGGGGGGGCTTTAGATACGCAGTATTTT. This encodes CAWRYGGALDTQYF. The full variable domain, completed using reference TRBV30 and TRBJ2-3, is SQTIHQWPATLVQPVGSPLSLECTVEGTSNPNLYWYRQAAGRGLQLLFYSVGIGQISSEVPQNLSASRPQDRQFILSSKKLLLSDSGFYLCAWRYGGALDTQYFGPGTRLTVL.

The chain recombines TRBV10-1 with TRBJ2-7, with D perhaps TRBD1 (5 bases). This CDR3 comprises 12 residues. CDR1 and CDR2 from the germline V gene are WNHNN and SYGVQD (reference sequence). Trimming removed 6 bases from V and 0 bases from J, with 6 bases in between. CDR3 DNA sequence: TGCGCCAGCAGCGACAGCTCCTACGAGCAGTACTTC. It specifies CASSDSSYEQYF.

According to its frequency, this clone is medium-sized. This chain links TRBV10-2 with TRBJ2-1; 8 nucleotides match TRBD1. With 7 bases clipped from V and 8 bases from J, the junction kept 10 bases outside the gene matches. CDR3 length: 14 amino acids. CDR1 and CDR2 from the germline V gene are WSHSY and SAAADI. The CDR3 spells CASNSQGAGDEQFF. The DNA of the CDR3 is TGCGCCAGCAATAGCCAGGGGGCAGGGGATGAGCAGTTCTTC.

This chain uses TRBV19 with TRBJ1-2; D is uncertain. The germline CDR1 and CDR2 sequences are LNHDA and SQIVND (reference sequence). The V and J ends lost 4 bases and 8 bases respectively, with 8 bases between them. The CDR3 extends over 11 amino acids. The CDR3 region is CASSSGDGYTF. DNA of the CDR3: TGTGCCAGTAGTAGCGGCGACGGCTACACCTTC.

The chain couples TRBV6-5 to TRBJ1-1; weak D call: TRBD1 (5 bases). The CDR3 contains 14 residues. V was shortened by 5 bases and J by 5 bases, with 15 bases between the two germline ends. In germline, CDR1 is MNHEY, CDR2 SVGAGI. The CDR3 loop reads CASSQGTGWTEAFF. The CDR3 DNA is TGTGCCAGCAGTCAGGGAACCGGATGGACTGAAGCTTTCTTT.

The chain combines TRBV6-5 with TRBJ1-2, with 7 bases aligning to TRBD1. V lost 2 bases to trimming and J lost 5 bases; unmatched junction nucleotides: 8. Germline-derived CDR1 and CDR2 are MNHEY and SVGAGI. The CDR3 is made up of 15 amino acids. CDR3 amino acids: CASSYGTEGLYGYTF. The CDR3 region has the DNA TGTGCCAGCAGTTACGGGACAGAGGGCCTGTATGGCTACACCTTC.